This T cell receptor beta chain was captured by sequencing in a study of cytomegalovirus exposure and HLA in healthy donors. On the study more broadly: A prior analysis found about 110 million unique TCR beta sequences from 170 million or so T cells.

Study results and limitations: Later work associated fewer than 20,000 TCR beta sequences with HLA alleles at 0.05 false discovery rate. It has been reported that TCR beta sequences accurately predicted the HLA-A and HLA-B alleles of most subjects.

The CDR3 consists of 15 residues. Per germline, CDR1 SGHNT and CDR2 YYREEE (reference sequence). PCR amplification relied on 60 Vbeta primers (plus 13 Jbeta primers). TCRdb's table, derived via immunoSEQ multiplex PCR, lists solely in-frame clones and lacks some. The profile shows 150,000 to 200,000 clones, 80% to 90% of them singletons. Healthy bone marrow donors made up the cohort. In regard to this clone: What it binds is unknown. The junction and the germline gene differ at one end; a read error may be behind it.

The chain recombines TRBV5-4 with TRBJ2-3; D perhaps matches TRBD2 (5 bases). The clonotype originates from a woman aged 18-35 years in good health and CMV-seropositive. The sample was PBMCs. The CDR3 is CASNLGLASTDTQYF. CDR3 DNA: TGTGCCAGCAACTTGGGCCTAGCTAGCACAGATACGCAGTATTTT.